The 5 T cell receptor beta chains given below trace back to one sample, sequenced in a study of MAIT cells during Salmonella Paratyphi A infection. General study points: MAIT TRBV usage was oligoclonal, favouring TRBV20 and TRBV6.

MiXCR was run by TCRdb on the 5' RACE reads, yielding one entry per CDR3 protein. Of 550 to 650 distinct CDR3 sequences in the sample, under 30% are singletons; the top ten hold roughly 24%. These TCRs' antigens remain unknown. The time point here: after infection, following antibiotic treatment. MAIT cells were sorted by flow cytometry as Valpha7.2+ CD161+ T cells. The source material was MAIT cells from blood, sampled at the last sampling point of the challenge study. The receptors originated from a person aged 18 to 75 who was deliberately infected with Salmonella Paratyphi A in a paratyphoid fever challenge study.

This clonotype is labeled large. The J gene is TRBJ2-6, the V gene TRBV6-5; possible D gene TRBD2, 6 bases. The CDR3 totals 16 residues. The V gene lost 0 bases and the J gene lost 0 bases, with 6 bases spanning the gap. The germline gives CDR1 MNHEY, CDR2 SVGAGI. CDR3 sequence: CASSYSGGSGANVLTF. CDR3 DNA: TGTGCCAGCAGTTACTCGGGGGGCTCTGGGGCCAACGTCCTGACTTTC.

This clonotype occurred a few times. The J gene is TRBJ2-5, the V gene TRBV11-2; tentatively, D is TRBD1 (5 bases). The ends were cut back, 6 bases at V and 5 bases at J, with 16 bases in the middle. CDR3 size: 14 residues. Germline CDR1 SGHAT, CDR2 FQNNGV. The CDR3 sequence is CASSFAGKGETQYF. CDR3 coding DNA: TGTGCCAGCAGTTTTGCAGGGAAGGGTGAGACCCAGTACTTC. The full variable domain, completed using reference TRBV11-2 and TRBJ2-5, is EAGVAQSPRYKIIEKRQSVAFWCNPISGHATLYWYQQILGQGPKLLIQFQNNGVVDDSQLPKDRFSAERLKGVDSTLKIQPAKLEDSAVYLCASSFAGKGETQYFGPGTRLLVL.

The chain links TRBV3-1 to TRBJ2-1; 9 nucleotides align to TRBD2. The trim removed 0 bases at V and 1 base at J, leaving 10 bases unmatched. Germline assignment: CDR1 LGHDT and CDR2 YNNKEL (reference sequence). The CDR3 consists of 19 residues. The CDR3 DNA is TGTGCCAGCAGCCAAGATGTCCTAGCGGGAAGGCCGTCCTACAATGAGCAGTTCTTC. Encoded protein: CASSQDVLAGRPSYNEQFF.

This clonotype was detected only a few times. This chain connects TRBV20-1 to TRBJ2-1; 11 positions agree with TRBD2. Germline V gene lookup returns CDR1 DFQATT and CDR2 SNEGSKA (reference sequence). V shed 3 bases, J shed 4 bases, and the junction held 5 bases outside the gene matches. This CDR3 is 15 amino acids long. CDR3 coding DNA: TGCAGTGCTAGTCCCGGGACTAGCGGATACAATGAGCAGTTCTTC. Amino acid sequence: CSASPGTSGYNEQFF.

The sample holds a few counts of this clonotype. This rearrangement joins TRBV6-4 to TRBJ2-3; the match to TRBD2 covers 9 bases. This CDR3 contains 15 residues. The V gene's germline CDR1 is MRHNA and CDR2 SNTAGT. V trimming: 3 bases; J trimming: 3 bases; junction bases outside the gene matches: 4. CDR3 region: CASSEGAGGTDTQYF. The CDR3 DNA sequence: TGTGCCAGCAGTGAAGGAGCGGGAGGAACAGATACGCAGTATTTT.